The 17 T cell receptor beta chains listed next were all sequenced from one sample in a study of shared T cell receptors in the human thymus. Sequencing was performed with immunoSEQ multiplex PCR; in TCRdb, only in-frame clones are kept and a portion is missing. The table lists just under 550,000 clones, around 82% of them singletons. The same sample was also used in a study of human thymus T cells.

The sample comprised thymocytes. The source of these receptors is a boy younger than two with a congenital heart defect.

The V call is TRBV14, the J call TRBJ2-5; 8 bases match TRBD2. The CDR3 runs 17 residues. Trimming at V came to 4 bases and at J to 4 bases, leaving 14 bases not matched to a gene. Germline V gene sequence: CDR1 SGHDN, CDR2 FVKESK. The CDR3 spells CASSRQGLVSSIETQYF. The CDR3 DNA reads as TGTGCCAGCAGCCGGCAGGGACTAGTGTCCTCAATAGAGACCCAGTACTTC.

This chain connects TRBV4-3 to TRBJ2-4; D gene ambiguous. The germline V gene encodes CDR1 LGHNA and CDR2 YSLEER. This CDR3 has 14 amino acids. Trimming took off 3 bases at V and 6 bases at J, with 12 bases between the two ends. The CDR3 sequence is CASSQERNRNIQYF. As DNA, the CDR3 is TGCGCCAGCAGCCAGGAGAGGAACCGAAACATTCAGTACTTC.

The chain has TRBV27 and TRBJ1-5; D is unresolved. Trimming stripped 7 bases from V and 0 bases from J, with 7 bases between. Germline V gene sequence: CDR1 MNHEY, CDR2 SMNVEV (reference sequence). This CDR3 has 13 residues. The CDR3 spells CASTYHSNQPQHF. CDR3 bases: TGTGCCAGCACCTATCATAGCAATCAGCCCCAGCATTTT.

The V call is TRBV25-1, the J call TRBJ2-3; 8 bases align to TRBD2. This CDR3 comprises 17 residues. The germline gives CDR1 MGHDK, CDR2 SYGVNS. Losses at the gene ends were 0 bases for V and 0 bases for J; bases not matched to a gene: 5. For the CDR3, the DNA is TGTGCCAGCAGTGAATATTACACTAGCGGCAGCACAGATACGCAGTATTTT. Translating gives CASSEYYTSGSTDTQYF. Filled out from reference TRBV25-1 and TRBJ2-3, the complete variable domain reads EADIYQTPRYLVIGTGKKITLECSQTMGHDKMYWYQQDPGMELHLIHYSYGVNSTEKGDLSSESTVSRIRTEHFPLTLESARPSHTSQYLCASSEYYTSGSTDTQYFGPGTRLTVL.

This clone has a handful of counts. The CDR3 DNA reads TGTGCCAGTAGCCCCGAGGGGACAGGGTTTCAAGGCTACACCTTC. As protein: CASSPEGTGFQGYTF. V gene TRBV19 combines with J gene TRBJ1-2; 9 positions match TRBD1. Per germline, CDR1 LNHDA and CDR2 SQIVND (reference sequence). Losses at the gene ends were 6 bases for V and 8 bases for J; bases not matched to a gene: 13. This CDR3 is built from 15 residues.

This chain connects TRBV27 to TRBJ1-1; D is possibly TRBD1 (6 bases). V was pared by 2 bases and J by 3 bases, with 13 bases between. The CDR3 has 15 residues. The germline V gene encodes CDR1 MNHEY and CDR2 SMNVEV (reference sequence). CDR3: CASSLNSQGHTEAFF. DNA of the CDR3: TGTGCCAGCAGTTTAAACTCGCAGGGGCACACTGAAGCTTTCTTT.

This clone is a singleton in its sample. V and J are TRBV7-9 and TRBJ2-7, with D hard to call. The CDR3 spans 15 residues. Trimming removed 5 bases at V and 4 bases at J, with 18 bases between. From germline, CDR1 is SEHNR and CDR2 FQNEAQ (reference sequence). In nucleotides, the CDR3 is TGTGCCAGCAGCCCGAAGGCGGAGAACCCTTACGAGCAGTACTTC. Its translation is CASSPKAENPYEQYF.

This chain connects TRBV5-6 to TRBJ2-1; TRBD2 agrees at 8 bases. The CDR3 length is 16 residues. The germline V gene has CDR1 SGHDT and CDR2 YYEEEE. J was trimmed by 5 bases and V by 0 bases; bases with no gene match: 7. CDR3 DNA sequence: TGTGCCAGCAGCTTGGTGTTAGCGGGATCCCACAATGAGCAGTTCTTC. This sequence encodes CASSLVLAGSHNEQFF.

The chain recombines TRBV6-1 with TRBJ2-6, with D hard to call. Germline CDR1 and CDR2: MNHNS and SASEGT. The CDR3 totals 18 residues. With 3 bases removed from V and 0 bases from J, the gap between germline ends came to 15 bases. CDR3 region: CASSDCQNARSGANVLTF. The CDR3 region has the DNA TGTGCCAGCAGTGATTGCCAGAACGCCCGCTCTGGGGCCAACGTCCTGACTTTC.

The V call is TRBV27, the J call TRBJ2-1; TRBD2 matches at 8 bases. The V gene's germline CDR1 is MNHEY and CDR2 SMNVEV (reference sequence). V gave up 0 bases and J gave up 0 bases; unmatched junction bases: 10. The CDR3 loop spans 19 amino acids. The CDR3 DNA follows: TGTGCCAGCAGTTTATCGGGTGCGGGAGGATTACCCTCCTACAATGAGCAGTTCTTC. As protein: CASSLSGAGGLPSYNEQFF.

This clone has more than one count but fewer than ten. The chain couples TRBV5-6 to TRBJ2-3, with unresolved D. Trimming pared 3 bases from V and 0 bases from J, leaving 2 bases between. The CDR3 spans 12 residues. CDR1 is SGHDT, CDR2 YYEEEE, per germline. The CDR3 is CASSSSTDTQYF. CDR3 coding DNA: TGTGCCAGCAGCTCTAGCACAGATACGCAGTATTTT.

This chain connects TRBV29-1 to TRBJ2-7; D remains unclear. Germline CDR1 SQVTM, CDR2 ANQGSEA. CDR3 length equals 12 residues. The CDR3 sequence: CRTEDPSNKQYF. DNA of the CDR3: TGCAGAACAGAAGATCCGAGTAACAAGCAGTACTTC.

V and J are TRBV11-2 and TRBJ2-7, with 7 nucleotides matching TRBD2. Germline V gene sequence: CDR1 SGHAT, CDR2 FQNNGV. V dropped 6 bases and J dropped 1; count of bases not matched to a gene: 12. The CDR3 is 16 residues long. The CDR3 DNA reads as TGTGCCAGCAGAAAAGCATGGGGACTACCGTCCTACGAGCAGTACTTC. Translated, it gives CASRKAWGLPSYEQYF.

The genes are TRBV20-1 and TRBJ2-7, with D hard to call. Trimming took off 1 base at V and 5 bases at J, with 6 bases between the two ends. Germline loops: CDR1 DFQATT, CDR2 SNEGSKA (reference sequence). The CDR3 totals 11 residues. The CDR3 here is CSARARHEQYF. The CDR3 DNA reads TGCAGTGCTAGAGCCAGGCACGAGCAGTACTTC.

The chain links TRBV11-3 to TRBJ2-7; 9 nucleotides line up with TRBD2. CDR1 SGHNT and CDR2 YENEEA come from the germline V gene. V lost 3 bases, J lost 1 base, and 13 bases stayed unmatched. This CDR3 has 18 amino acids. The CDR3 reads CASSLSAGGTSGSYEQYF. The CDR3, as DNA: TGTGCCAGCAGCTTGTCGGCGGGGGGCACTAGCGGGTCCTACGAGCAGTACTTC.

The chain carries TRBV9 and TRBJ2-1; TRBD1 matches 7 bases. The V gene's germline CDR1 is SGDLS and CDR2 YYNGEE. The V segment lost 0 bases and the J segment 6 bases; nucleotides outside the gene matches: 6. The CDR3 has 15 residues. CDR3 sequence reads: CASSVEGGDSNEQFF. CDR3 DNA: TGTGCCAGCAGCGTAGAGGGTGGGGACAGCAATGAGCAGTTCTTC.

The CDR3 region is CASSPRGTGELFF. CDR3 DNA sequence: TGCGCCAGCAGCCCAAGAGGCACCGGGGAGCTGTTTTTT. The V and J genes are TRBV4-3 and TRBJ2-2; no definite D call. The CDR3 totals 13 residues. V shed 4 bases and J shed 4 bases, with 7 bases lying between them. From germline, CDR1 is LGHNA and CDR2 YSLEER.